The 21 T cell receptor beta chains reported below all come from one sample, sequenced in a study of blood T cells in healthy people across ages. Primers used in a second PCR of roughly 6 to 11 cycles were a sample-barcoded 5' primer and a J-beta primer mix. TCRdb fed the 5' RACE reads into MiXCR, producing one record per CDR3 protein. The sample carries about 650,000 distinct CDR3 sequences, around 52% recorded once. Sequenced sample: blood. The receptors here all came from a woman at least 80 years old in good health.

This chain links TRBV9 with TRBJ2-5; D may be TRBD2 (6 bases). CDR1 and CDR2 (germline): SGDLS, YYNGEE. This CDR3 region has 15 residues. Trimming removed 4 bases at V and 1 base at J, with 14 bases between. CDR3: CASSRRTTSQETQYF. The CDR3 nucleotides read TGTGCCAGCAGCCGACGGACGACTAGCCAAGAGACCCAGTACTTC.

The chain links TRBV29-1 to TRBJ2-7, with 8 bases fitting TRBD1. V was pared by 1 base and J by 6 bases, with 5 bases of the junction left unmatched. This CDR3 is 13 amino acids long. The germline CDR1 and CDR2 sequences are SQVTM and ANQGSEA. CDR3 DNA: TGCAGCGTTGAAGTCTCAGGGGGCGTCGAGCAGTACTTC. This codes for CSVEVSGGVEQYF.

This clonotype came up many times. This rearrangement joins TRBV27 to TRBJ1-2; D possibly corresponds to TRBD1 (6 bases). Germline CDR1 and CDR2: MNHEY and SMNVEV (reference sequence). V shed 3 bases and J shed 5 bases, with 10 bases lying between them. There are 13 residues in the CDR3. CDR3 region: CASSFRQAYGYTF. In nucleotides, the CDR3 is TGTGCCAGCAGTTTTCGACAGGCTTATGGCTACACCTTC.

The chain has TRBV29-1 and TRBJ2-1; D unclear. This CDR3 comprises 15 residues. The V end was cut by 2 bases, the J end by 7 bases, with 18 bases between. Per germline, CDR1 SQVTM and CDR2 ANQGSEA. For the CDR3, the DNA is TGCAGCGTTGAACGTGGCAGGCCCCCTAATAATGAGCAGTTCTTC. It translates to CSVERGRPPNNEQFF.

In its sample, this clonotype was seen a few times. This sequence joins TRBV4-2 and TRBJ2-1; 7 nucleotides line up with TRBD2. V dropped 5 bases and J dropped 2; count of bases not matched to a gene: 9. The germline V gene encodes CDR1 LGHNA and CDR2 YNFKEQ. The CDR3 runs to 16 residues. The CDR3 sequence is CASSYWAGTTYNEQFF. The CDR3 DNA is TGTGCCAGCAGCTATTGGGCCGGGACTACCTACAATGAGCAGTTCTTC.

This chain joins TRBV6-1 and TRBJ1-2; 10 bases are a match to TRBD1. Germline loops: CDR1 MNHNS, CDR2 SASEGT. The trim removed 8 bases at V and 4 bases at J, leaving 19 bases unmatched. This CDR3 region has 18 residues. The CDR3 DNA reads as TGTGCCAGCGTGGAAATGATGGGACAGGGGCCGGTGGGCTATGGCTACACCTTC. This encodes CASVEMMGQGPVGYGYTF.

The chain uses TRBV7-9 and TRBJ1-5; no clear D gene. Germline V CDR1 and CDR2: SEHNR, FQNEAQ (reference sequence). V gave up 4 bases and J gave up 5 bases, with 15 bases separating them. The CDR3 has 15 residues. The CDR3: CASSSGAAGYQPQHF. The CDR3 DNA reads TGTGCCAGCAGCTCAGGTGCGGCGGGCTATCAGCCCCAGCATTTT.

The chain joins TRBV3-1 to TRBJ1-5, with 7 bases identical to TRBD1. Germline trimming cut 4 bases from V and 1 base from J; bases unmatched to any gene: 4. The CDR3 consists of 15 residues. The germline CDR1 and CDR2 sequences are LGHDT and YNNKEL (reference sequence). DNA for the CDR3: TGTGCCAGCAGCCCTCAGGGGGTGAGCAATCAGCCCCAGCATTTT. It encodes CASSPQGVSNQPQHF.

The chain employs TRBV5-1 and TRBJ2-5; D not resolved. Germline V lookup: CDR1 SGHRS, CDR2 YFSETQ. Trimming removed 4 bases at V and 2 bases at J, with 12 bases between. The CDR3 contains 14 residues. The CDR3 is CASSHGTHQETQYF. The CDR3 coding sequence is TGCGCCAGCAGCCACGGTACCCATCAAGAGACCCAGTACTTC. Full variable domain (outside the CDR3, taken from reference TRBV5-1 and TRBJ2-5): KAGVTQTPRYLIKTRGQQVTLSCSPISGHRSVSWYQQTPGQGLQFLFEYFSETQRNKGNFPGRFSGRQFSNSRSEMNVSTLELGDSALYLCASSHGTHQETQYFGPGTRLLVL.

Notes on this clonotype: One end of the junction does not line up with germline, which may come from a read error. The chain carries TRBV28 and TRBJ2-7; D is uncertain. This CDR3 has 13 amino acids. The V gene's germline CDR1 is MDHEN and CDR2 SYDVKM. DNA for the CDR3: TGTGCCAGCGCCACGTCGAGCTCCTACGGGCAGTACTTC. It is translated as CASATSSSYGQYF.

This clonotype turned up a few times. The rearrangement links TRBV5-8 to TRBJ2-1; 8 bases are shared with TRBD2. CDR1 SGHTS and CDR2 YDEGEE come from the germline V gene. This CDR3 spans 16 amino acids. After removal of 9 bases from V and 9 bases from J, the junction contained 20 bases not matched to a gene. The CDR3 loop reads CATNTSGGPSQGEQFF. The CDR3 nucleotides read TGTGCCACCAATACTAGCGGAGGACCGTCACAGGGTGAGCAGTTCTTC. The full variable domain, completed using reference TRBV5-8 and TRBJ2-1, is EAGVTQSPTHLIKTRGQQATLRCSPISGHTSVYWYQQALGLGLQFLLWYDEGEERNRGNFPPRFSGRQFPNYSSELNVNALELEDSALYLCATNTSGGPSQGEQFFGPGTRLTVL.

CDR3 in amino acids: CASSPGVAYEQYF. The CDR3 DNA sequence: TGTGCCAGCAGCCCAGGGGTTGCCTACGAGCAGTACTTC. The chain is built from TRBV6-6 and TRBJ2-7, with a possible D match to TRBD1 (6 bases). The CDR3 is made up of 13 amino acids. V was clipped by 6 bases and J by 2 bases, with 11 bases between them. CDR1 is MNHNY, CDR2 SVGAGI, per germline (reference sequence).

The gene calls are TRBV12-3 or TRBV12-4 and TRBJ1-2; 8 bases are a match to TRBD1. This CDR3 has 14 amino acids. The V and J ends lost 3 bases and 8 bases, in that order; junction bases with no gene match: 8. CDR3 sequence (DNA): TGTGCCAGCAGTTTGGGACAGGCTAAACTCGGCTACACCTTC. Translated, it gives CASSLGQAKLGYTF.

In regard to this clonotype: A much larger clonotype is one base distant, so this may be a read error. V is TRBV29-1 and J is TRBJ1-2; D gene ambiguous. Per germline, CDR1 SQVTM and CDR2 ANQGSEA. This CDR3 is 11 amino acids long. The germline V and J ends were trimmed by 8 bases and 6 bases, with 13 bases remaining between them. The CDR3: CSIGSEDGYTF. DNA for the CDR3: TGCAGCATTGGAAGCGAGGATGGCTACACCTTC.

A word on this clonotype: A much more abundant neighbour one base away suggests this may be a read error. The chain employs TRBV5-1 and TRBJ2-7; 8 bases align to TRBD2. The CDR3 is 16 amino acids. Germline assignment: CDR1 SGHRS and CDR2 YFSETQ. Trimming cost V 4 bases and J 7 bases; bases outside gene matches: 16. The chain's CDR3 is CASSPLIAGSRNEQYF. For the CDR3, the DNA is TGCGCCAGCAGCCCCTTGATAGCGGGAAGTCGGAATGAGCAGTACTTC.

The chain combines TRBV7-9 with TRBJ2-2; 7 nucleotides line up with TRBD1. The CDR3 length is 16 residues. Germline CDR1 SEHNR, CDR2 FQNEAQ (reference sequence). With 2 bases clipped from V and 4 bases from J, the junction kept 7 bases outside the gene matches. CDR3 sequence: CASSLTRQGATGELFF. The CDR3 DNA reads TGTGCCAGCAGCTTAACGAGACAGGGTGCCACCGGGGAGCTGTTTTTT.

This sequence joins TRBV2 and TRBJ2-3; D may be TRBD2 (5 bases). In germline, CDR1 is SNHLY, CDR2 FYNNEI. V dropped 7 bases and J dropped 8 bases, with 16 bases sitting between them. This CDR3 comprises 13 residues. CDR3: CASTNERGGTQYF. The CDR3 nucleotides read TGTGCCAGCACTAACGAACGAGGAGGTACGCAGTATTTT.

This clonotype was observed many times. The genes are TRBV5-1 and TRBJ2-1; 9 positions match TRBD2. V was clipped by 0 bases and J by 6 bases; unmatched bases: 7. This CDR3 spans 16 amino acids. Germline loops: CDR1 SGHRS, CDR2 YFSETQ. Written as DNA, the CDR3 is TGCGCCAGCAGCTTGGGGGGGACTAGCTTATTCAATGAGCAGTTCTTC. Amino acids: CASSLGGTSLFNEQFF.

Concerning this clonotype itself: It may be a read error: a sequence one base away is much more abundant. The chain combines TRBV13 with TRBJ2-5; D might be TRBD2 (6 bases). The CDR3 loop spans 14 amino acids. Germline assignment: CDR1 PRHDT and CDR2 FYEKMQ (reference sequence). The V end was cut by 2 bases, the J end by 7 bases, with 14 bases between. CDR3 in amino acids: CASSLRSGGVTQYF. CDR3 DNA sequence: TGTGCCAGCAGCTTACGGTCCGGGGGTGTGACCCAGTACTTC.

CDR3 sequence reads: CASSMAVETEAFF. Here the CDR3 DNA reads TGTGCCAGTAGTATGGCCGTTGAGACTGAAGCTTTCTTT. The rearrangement links TRBV19 to TRBJ1-1, with D uncertain. Germline CDR1 is LNHDA and CDR2 is SQIVND (reference sequence). CDR3 length: 13 amino acids. V lost 3 bases, J lost 5 bases, and 10 bases lay in between.

This sequence joins TRBV3-1 and TRBJ2-5; TRBD2 aligns across 9 bases. The J call is in doubt because the DNA end fits TRBJ2-7 better. CDR3 length: 15 amino acids. Germline CDR1 is LGHDT and CDR2 is YNNKEL (reference sequence). The CDR3 protein is CASSQQPGLAVEQYF. CDR3 DNA sequence: TGTGCCAGCAGCCAACAACCGGGACTAGCCGTCGAGCAGTACTTC.